Listed below are T cell receptor beta chains from one sample, sequenced in a study of STAT3 mutations in large granular lymphocyte leukemia. Sequencing used immunoSEQ multiplex PCR; TCRdb keeps in-frame clones, though not all of them. The repertoire holds 9,000 to 9,500 clones, approximately 88% seen once, with approximately 84% in the top ten. Sequenced: peripheral blood mononuclear cells. These receptor sequences come from a man older than 75 with T-cell large granular lymphocyte leukemia. Some clones in this sample may be carry-over from other donors' samples. CDR3s include the opening cysteine and the closing phenylalanine or tryptophan. Each record gives: J gene, V gene, D gene, clone size, CDR3 DNA, CDR3 protein. The D gene is left open where the match is weak. Clone size is shown for a subset of rows, as once, few, many or a class of expanded clone.

TRBJ1-6 | TRBV7-2 | NA | NA | TGTGCCAGCAGCCCCTCGGGTGGGGCAAATTCACCCCTCCACTTT | CASSPSGGANSPLHF
TRBJ1-1 | TRBV6-5 | TRBD1 | NA | TGTGCCAGCAGCTACCAGGGGGTTCAATTGAACACTGAAGCTTTCTTT | CASSYQGVQLNTEAFF
TRBJ2-2 | TRBV29-1 | NA | NA | TGCAGCGTTGACGTGGGGCCGGGCGGGGAGCTGTTTTTT | CSVDVGPGGELFF
TRBJ1-2 | TRBV6-5 | NA | NA | TGTGCCAGCAGTTACGCCGGGAGGGTGGATGGCTACACCTTC | CASSYAGRVDGYTF
TRBJ2-7 | TRBV11-1 | NA | few | TGTGCCAGCAGCTTAGCGCGGCAGGACTCCTACGAGCAGTACTTC | CASSLARQDSYEQYF
TRBJ1-6 | TRBV7-8 | NA | NA | TGTGCCAGCAGACCACCGGGGGTATCACCCCTCCACTTT | CASRPPGVSPLHF
TRBJ2-5 | TRBV18 | TRBD1 | NA | TGTGCCAGCTCACCATTTGCCGGGACAGGGTATGGGGAGACCCAGTACTTC | CASSPFAGTGYGETQYF
TRBJ2-2 | TRBV6-6 | NA | once | TGTGCCAGCAGCCCCGACCAGGGACTCACCGGGGAGCTGTTTTTT | CASSPDQGLTGELFF
TRBJ1-5 | TRBV5-1 | TRBD1 | NA | TGCGCCAGCAGCTTCCGACCCAGGGGGCTCGGAAATCAGCCCCAGCATTTT | CASSFRPRGLGNQPQHF
TRBJ2-1 | TRBV18 | TRBD1 | once | TGTGCCAGCTCGCCGACAGGGCAAAGCTCCTACAATGAGCAGTTCTTC | CASSPTGQSSYNEQFF
TRBJ1-5 | TRBV7-2 | NA | NA | TGTGCCAGCAGCACCAGGGAGGCGCCCCAGCATTTT | CASSTREAPQHF
TRBJ2-7 | TRBV5-1 | NA | NA | TGCGCCAGCAGTCAGGGGAACTACGAGCAGTACTTC | CASSQGNYEQYF
TRBJ1-2 | TRBV7-9 | NA | NA | TGTGCCAGCAGCTTCTCCCAGACAGCGGATGGCTACACCTTC | CASSFSQTADGYTF
TRBJ2-7 | TRBV7-9 | NA | NA | TGTGCCAGCAGCTTGACAGCCTCCTACGAGCAGTACTTC | CASSLTASYEQYF
TRBJ1-1 | TRBV29-1 | NA | NA | TGCAGCGTTGTCCGGACAAGTGAAGCTTTCTTT | CSVVRTSEAFF
TRBJ1-6 | TRBV18 | NA | NA | TGTGCCAGCTCACCAGGGACCGGGGATTCACCCCTCCACTTT | CASSPGTGDSPLHF
TRBJ2-1 | TRBV28 | NA | once | TGTGCCAGCAGTTTATTACGGGGGCAGGGGTTCTTC | CASSLLRGQGFF
TRBJ2-7 | TRBV4-1 | TRBD2 | NA | TGCGCCAGCAGCCAAGCCGGGACTATCTACGAGCAGTACTTC | CASSQAGTIYEQYF
TRBJ1-1 | TRBV18 | NA | NA | TGTGCCAGCTCACCACCGTCTTGGGACACTGAAGCTTTCTTT | CASSPPSWDTEAFF